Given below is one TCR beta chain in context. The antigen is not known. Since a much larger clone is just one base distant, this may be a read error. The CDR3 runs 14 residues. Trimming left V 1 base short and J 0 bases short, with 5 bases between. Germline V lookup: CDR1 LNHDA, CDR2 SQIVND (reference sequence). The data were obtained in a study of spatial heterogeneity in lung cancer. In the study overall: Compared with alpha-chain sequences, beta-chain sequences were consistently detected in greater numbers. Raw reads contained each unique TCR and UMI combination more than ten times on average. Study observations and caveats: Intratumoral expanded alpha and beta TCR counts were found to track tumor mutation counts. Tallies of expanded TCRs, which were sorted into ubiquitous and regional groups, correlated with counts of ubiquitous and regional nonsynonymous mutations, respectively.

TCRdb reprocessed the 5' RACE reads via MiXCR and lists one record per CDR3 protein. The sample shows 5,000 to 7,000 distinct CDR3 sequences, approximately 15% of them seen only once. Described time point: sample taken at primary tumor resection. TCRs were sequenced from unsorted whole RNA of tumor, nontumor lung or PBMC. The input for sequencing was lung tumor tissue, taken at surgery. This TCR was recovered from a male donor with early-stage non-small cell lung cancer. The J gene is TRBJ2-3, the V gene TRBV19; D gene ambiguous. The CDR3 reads CASSIARSTDTQYF. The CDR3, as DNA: TGTGCCAGTAGTATAGCGAGAAGCACAGATACGCAGTATTTT.